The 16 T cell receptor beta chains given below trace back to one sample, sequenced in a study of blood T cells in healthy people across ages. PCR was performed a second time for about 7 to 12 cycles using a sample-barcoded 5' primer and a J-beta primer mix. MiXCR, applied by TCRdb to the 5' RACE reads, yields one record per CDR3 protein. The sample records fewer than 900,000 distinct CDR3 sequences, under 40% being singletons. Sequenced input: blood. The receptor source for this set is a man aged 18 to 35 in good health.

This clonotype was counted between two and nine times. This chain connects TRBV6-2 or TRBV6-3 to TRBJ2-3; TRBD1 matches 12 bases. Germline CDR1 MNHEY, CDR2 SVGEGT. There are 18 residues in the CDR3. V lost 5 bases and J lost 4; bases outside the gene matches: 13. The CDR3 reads CASSTTLRDRGRSDTQYF. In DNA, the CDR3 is TGTGCCAGCAGTACCACCCTCCGGGACAGGGGGCGATCAGATACGCAGTATTTT.

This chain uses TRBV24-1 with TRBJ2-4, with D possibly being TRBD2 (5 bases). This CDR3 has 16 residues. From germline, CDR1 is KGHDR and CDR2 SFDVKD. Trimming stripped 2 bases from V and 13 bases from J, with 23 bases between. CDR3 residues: CATSDSAEQRYNEQYF. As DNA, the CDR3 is TGTGCCACCAGTGATTCAGCGGAGCAGAGATACAATGAGCAGTACTTC.

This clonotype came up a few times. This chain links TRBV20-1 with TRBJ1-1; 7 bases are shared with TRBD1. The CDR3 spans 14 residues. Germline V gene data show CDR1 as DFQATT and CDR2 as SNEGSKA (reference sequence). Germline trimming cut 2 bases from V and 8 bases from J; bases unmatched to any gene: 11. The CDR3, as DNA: TGCAGTGCTAGACCTTTACAGGGGTCCGGCGAAGCTTTCTTT. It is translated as CSARPLQGSGEAFF.

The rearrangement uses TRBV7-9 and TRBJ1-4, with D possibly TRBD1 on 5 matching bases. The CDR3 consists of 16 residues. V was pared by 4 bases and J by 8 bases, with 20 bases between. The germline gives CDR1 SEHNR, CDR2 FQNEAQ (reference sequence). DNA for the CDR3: TGTGCCAGCAGCTCAGAACAGGACCCCGGGAGGGAAAAACTGTTTTTT. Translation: CASSSEQDPGREKLFF.

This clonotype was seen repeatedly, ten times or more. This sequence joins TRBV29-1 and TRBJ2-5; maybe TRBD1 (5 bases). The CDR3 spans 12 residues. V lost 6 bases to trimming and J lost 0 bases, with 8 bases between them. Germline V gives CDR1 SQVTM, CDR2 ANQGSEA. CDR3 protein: CSVTTDQETQYF. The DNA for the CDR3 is TGCAGCGTAACGACAGACCAAGAGACCCAGTACTTC.

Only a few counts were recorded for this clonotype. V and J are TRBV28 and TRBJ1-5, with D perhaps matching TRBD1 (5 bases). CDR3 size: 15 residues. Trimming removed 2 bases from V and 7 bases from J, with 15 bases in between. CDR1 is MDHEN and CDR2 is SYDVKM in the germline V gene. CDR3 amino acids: CASSLGEAGWQPQHF. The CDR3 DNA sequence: TGTGCCAGCAGTTTAGGGGAGGCAGGGTGGCAGCCCCAGCATTTT.

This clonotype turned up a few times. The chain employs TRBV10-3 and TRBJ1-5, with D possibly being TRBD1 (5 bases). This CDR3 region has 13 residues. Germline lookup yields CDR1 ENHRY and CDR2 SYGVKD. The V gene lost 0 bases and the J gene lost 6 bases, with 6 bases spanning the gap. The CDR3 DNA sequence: TGTGCCATCAGTGAGTCGGGGCCTCAGCCCCAGCATTTT. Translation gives CAISESGPQPQHF.

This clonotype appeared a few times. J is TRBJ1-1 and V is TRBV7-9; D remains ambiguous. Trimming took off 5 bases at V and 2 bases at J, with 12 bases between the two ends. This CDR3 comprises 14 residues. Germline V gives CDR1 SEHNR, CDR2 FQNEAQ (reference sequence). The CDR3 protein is CASSHSTENTEAFF. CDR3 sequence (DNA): TGTGCCAGCAGCCACTCGACCGAAAACACTGAAGCTTTCTTT.

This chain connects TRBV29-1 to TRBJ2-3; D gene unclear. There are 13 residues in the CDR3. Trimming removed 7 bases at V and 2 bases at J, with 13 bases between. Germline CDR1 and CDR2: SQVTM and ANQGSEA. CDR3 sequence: CSARPSDTDTQYF. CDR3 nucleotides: TGCAGCGCCCGCCCCTCCGACACAGATACGCAGTATTTT.

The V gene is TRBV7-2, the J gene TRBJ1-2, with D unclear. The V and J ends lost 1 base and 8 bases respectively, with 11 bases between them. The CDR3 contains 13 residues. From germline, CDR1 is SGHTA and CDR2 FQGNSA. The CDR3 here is CASSLVVGEGYTF. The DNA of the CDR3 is TGTGCCAGCAGCTTAGTAGTCGGGGAAGGCTACACCTTC.

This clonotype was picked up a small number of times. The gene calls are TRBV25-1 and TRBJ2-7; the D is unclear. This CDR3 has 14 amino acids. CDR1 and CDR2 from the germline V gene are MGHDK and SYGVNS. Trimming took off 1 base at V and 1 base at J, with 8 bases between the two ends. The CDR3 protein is CASSESGSSYEQYF. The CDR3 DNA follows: TGTGCCAGCAGTGAATCTGGCAGTTCCTACGAGCAGTACTTC.

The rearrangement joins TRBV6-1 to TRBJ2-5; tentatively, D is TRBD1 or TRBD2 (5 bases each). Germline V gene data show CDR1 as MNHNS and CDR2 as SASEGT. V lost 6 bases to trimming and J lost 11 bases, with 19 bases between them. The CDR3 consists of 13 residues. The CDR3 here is CASRDQGVREQYF. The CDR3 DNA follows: TGTGCCAGCAGGGACCAGGGAGTTAGGGAGCAGTACTTC.

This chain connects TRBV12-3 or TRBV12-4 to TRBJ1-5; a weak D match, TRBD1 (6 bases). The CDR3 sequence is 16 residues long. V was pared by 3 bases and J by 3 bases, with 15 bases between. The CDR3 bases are TGTGCCAGCAGTTTTCAGGGCGCAGGGGACAATCAGCCCCAGCATTTT. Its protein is CASSFQGAGDNQPQHF.

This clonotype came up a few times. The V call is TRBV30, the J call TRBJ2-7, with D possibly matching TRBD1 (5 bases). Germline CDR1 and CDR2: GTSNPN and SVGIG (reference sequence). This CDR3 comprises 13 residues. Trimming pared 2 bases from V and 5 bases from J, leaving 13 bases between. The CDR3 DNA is TGTGCCTGGAGTACAGGCGGTTTCCACGAGCAGTACTTC. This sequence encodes CAWSTGGFHEQYF.

CDR3 region: CSATEDTYGYTF. CDR3 sequence (DNA): TGCAGTGCTACCGAGGACACTTATGGCTACACCTTC. The chain is built from TRBV20-1 and TRBJ1-2, with a weak D call TRBD1 (5 bases). This CDR3 is 12 amino acids long. Trimming left V 4 bases short and J 5 bases short, with 11 bases between. CDR1 is DFQATT, CDR2 SNEGSKA, per germline (reference sequence).

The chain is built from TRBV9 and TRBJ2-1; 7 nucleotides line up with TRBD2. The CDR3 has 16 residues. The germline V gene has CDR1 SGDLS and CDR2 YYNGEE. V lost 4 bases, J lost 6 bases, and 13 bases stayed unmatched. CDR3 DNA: TGTGCCAGCAGCCCCCCCGGACTAGAAAAACCCAATGAGCAGTTCTTC. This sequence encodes CASSPPGLEKPNEQFF.